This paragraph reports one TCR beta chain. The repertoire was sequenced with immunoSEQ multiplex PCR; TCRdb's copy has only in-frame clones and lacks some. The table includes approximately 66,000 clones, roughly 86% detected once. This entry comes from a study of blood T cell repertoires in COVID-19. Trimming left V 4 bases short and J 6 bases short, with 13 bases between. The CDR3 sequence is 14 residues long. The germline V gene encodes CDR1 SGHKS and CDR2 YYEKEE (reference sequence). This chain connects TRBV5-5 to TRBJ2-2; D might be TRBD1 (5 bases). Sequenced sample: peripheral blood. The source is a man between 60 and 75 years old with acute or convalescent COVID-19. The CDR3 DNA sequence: TGTGCCAGCAGCCCCGACACAGGTCCCGGGGAGCTGTTTTTT. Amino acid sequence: CASSPDTGPGELFF.